This T cell receptor beta chain was documented in a study of T cells after yellow fever vaccination. Whole-study context: The SMART-Seq v4 Ultra Low Input method served to prepare the low-cell-number fractions.

The TCR cDNA carried a universal primer site and UMIs from 5'RACE template switching. One entry per CDR3 protein, called by TCRdb with MiXCR from the 5' RACE reads. The repertoire consists of 450,000 to 600,000 distinct CDR3 sequences, with approximately 16% occurring once and the leading ten covering 17%. Study outcomes and limitations: Of the clonotypes, a small share occurred in both CD4 and CD8 compartments. Compared with primary, the secondary response was weaker and peaked at day 5, not 15.

Turning to this clonotype: Its specificity is not known.

The V gene's germline CDR1 is LGHNA and CDR2 YNFKEQ. This CDR3 region has 16 residues. Germline trimming cut 4 bases from V and 5 bases from J; bases unmatched to any gene: 6. The source was PBMCs, collected 5 days after the first yellow fever vaccination. This chain connects TRBV4-2 to TRBJ2-5; the match to TRBD2 covers 14 bases. The source is a man aged 18 to 29 who received the YFV17D yellow fever vaccine. In DNA form, the CDR3 reads TGTGCCAGCAGCCCCGGGACTAGCGGGGGAGAGGAGACCCAGTACTTC. Translation gives CASSPGTSGGEETQYF.